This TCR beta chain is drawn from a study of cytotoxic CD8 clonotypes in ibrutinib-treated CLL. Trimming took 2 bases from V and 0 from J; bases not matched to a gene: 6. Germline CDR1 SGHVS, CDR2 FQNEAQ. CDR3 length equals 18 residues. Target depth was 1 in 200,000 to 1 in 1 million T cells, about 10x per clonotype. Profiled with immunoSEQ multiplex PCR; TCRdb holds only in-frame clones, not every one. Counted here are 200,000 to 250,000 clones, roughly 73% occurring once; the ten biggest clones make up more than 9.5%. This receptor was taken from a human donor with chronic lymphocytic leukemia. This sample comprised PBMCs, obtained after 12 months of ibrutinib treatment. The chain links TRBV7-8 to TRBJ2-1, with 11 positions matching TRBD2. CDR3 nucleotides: TGTGCCAGCAGCTTAAGGGTAGCGGGAGGGGGCTCCTACAATGAGCAGTTCTTC. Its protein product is CASSLRVAGGGSYNEQFF.